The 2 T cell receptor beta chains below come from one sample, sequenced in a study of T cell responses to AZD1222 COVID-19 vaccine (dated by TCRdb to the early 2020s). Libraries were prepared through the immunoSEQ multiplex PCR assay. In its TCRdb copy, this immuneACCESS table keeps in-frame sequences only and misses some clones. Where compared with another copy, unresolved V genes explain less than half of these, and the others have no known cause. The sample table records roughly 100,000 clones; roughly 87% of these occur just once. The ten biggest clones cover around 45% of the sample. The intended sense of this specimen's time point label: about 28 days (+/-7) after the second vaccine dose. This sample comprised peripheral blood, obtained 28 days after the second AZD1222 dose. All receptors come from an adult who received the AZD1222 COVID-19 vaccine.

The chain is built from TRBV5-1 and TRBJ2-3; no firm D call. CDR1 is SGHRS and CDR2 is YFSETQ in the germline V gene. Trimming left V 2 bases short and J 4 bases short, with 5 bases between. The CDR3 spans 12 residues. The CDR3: CASSFLADTQYF. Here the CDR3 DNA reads TGCGCCAGCAGCTTTCTCGCAGATACGCAGTATTTT.

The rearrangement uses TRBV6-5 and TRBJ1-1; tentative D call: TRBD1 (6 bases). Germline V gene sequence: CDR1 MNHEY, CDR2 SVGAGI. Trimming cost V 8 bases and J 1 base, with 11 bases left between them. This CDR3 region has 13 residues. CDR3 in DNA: TGTGCCAGCCGACGACAGGAGAACACTGAAGCTTTCTTT. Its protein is CASRRQENTEAFF.